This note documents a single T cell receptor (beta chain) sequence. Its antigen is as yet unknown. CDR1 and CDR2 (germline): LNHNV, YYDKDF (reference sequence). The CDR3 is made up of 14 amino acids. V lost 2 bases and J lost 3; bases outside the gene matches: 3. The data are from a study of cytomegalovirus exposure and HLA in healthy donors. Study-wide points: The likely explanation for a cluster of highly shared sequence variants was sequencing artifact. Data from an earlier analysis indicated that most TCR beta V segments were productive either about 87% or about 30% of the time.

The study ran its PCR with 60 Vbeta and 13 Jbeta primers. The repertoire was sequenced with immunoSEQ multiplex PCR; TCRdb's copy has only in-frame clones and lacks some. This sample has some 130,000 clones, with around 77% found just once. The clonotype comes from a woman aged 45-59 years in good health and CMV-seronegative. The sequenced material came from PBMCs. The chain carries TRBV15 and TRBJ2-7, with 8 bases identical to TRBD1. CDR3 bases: TGTGCCACCAGCAGATTCGGGACAGGCTACGAGCAGTACTTC. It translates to CATSRFGTGYEQYF.